This TCR beta chain was captured by sequencing in a study of blood T cell repertoires in COVID-19. About the study: Acute and convalescent COVID-19 samples came from the United States, Italy and Spain. The cDNA or gDNA used as material had been derived from T cells, B-cell-depleted T cells, or PBMCs.

CDR1 is SGHVS, CDR2 FQNEAQ, per germline. The CDR3 is 16 amino acids. Trimming left V 5 bases short and J 1 base short, with 17 bases between. Study processing details: Counts of nucleated cells, estimated from reference gene primer amplification, were obtained. Sequencing was performed with immunoSEQ multiplex PCR; in TCRdb, only in-frame clones are kept and a portion is missing. From that table come the V and J calls and clone size; the DNA was used to work out D and trimming. There are 150,000 to 200,000 clones in the sample; roughly four fifths occur only once, and about 8.3% lies in the top ten.

The sequenced material came from peripheral blood. The rearrangement uses TRBV7-8 and TRBJ1-1; tentatively, D is TRBD1 (5 bases). The receptor comes from a woman in her 70s with COVID-19, enrolled during active disease. DNA for the CDR3: TGTGCCAGCAGCGGGGCCGGGGGAGGTAGGAACACTGAAGCTTTCTTT. The encoded protein is CASSGAGGGRNTEAFF.